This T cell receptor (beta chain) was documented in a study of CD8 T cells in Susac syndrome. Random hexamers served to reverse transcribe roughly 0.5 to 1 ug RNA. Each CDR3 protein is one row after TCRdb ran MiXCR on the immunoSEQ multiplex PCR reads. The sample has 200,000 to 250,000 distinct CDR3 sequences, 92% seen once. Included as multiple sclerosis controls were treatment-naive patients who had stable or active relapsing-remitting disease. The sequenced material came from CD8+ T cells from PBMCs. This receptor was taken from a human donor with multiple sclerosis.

The CDR3 is CASRISSYEQYF. The CDR3 nucleotides read TGTGCCAGCAGGATTAGCTCCTACGAGCAGTACTTC. The V gene is TRBV2, the J gene TRBJ2-7; D gene unclear. Per germline, CDR1 SNHLY and CDR2 FYNNEI. CDR3 size: 12 residues. Deletions cut 6 bases from V and 0 bases from J, with 6 bases between.